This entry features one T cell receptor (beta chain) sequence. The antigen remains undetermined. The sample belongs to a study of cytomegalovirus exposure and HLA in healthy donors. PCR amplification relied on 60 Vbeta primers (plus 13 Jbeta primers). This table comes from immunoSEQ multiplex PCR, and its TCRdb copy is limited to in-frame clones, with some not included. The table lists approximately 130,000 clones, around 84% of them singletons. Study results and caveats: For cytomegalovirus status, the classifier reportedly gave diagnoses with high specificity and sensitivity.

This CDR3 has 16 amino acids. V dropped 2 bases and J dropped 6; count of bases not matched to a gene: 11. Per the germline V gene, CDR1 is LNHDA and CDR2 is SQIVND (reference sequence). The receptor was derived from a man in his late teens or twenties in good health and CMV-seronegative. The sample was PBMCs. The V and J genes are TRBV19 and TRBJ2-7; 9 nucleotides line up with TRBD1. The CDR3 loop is CASSIIPGTGTSEQYF. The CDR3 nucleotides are TGTGCCAGTAGTATAATTCCCGGGACAGGGACCTCCGAGCAGTACTTC.